These 30 T cell receptor beta chains were all obtained from the same sample, sequenced in a study of early T cells in non-severe SARS-CoV-2 infection. MiXCR, run by TCRdb on the 5' RACE reads, gives a single entry per CDR3 protein. The data show over 60,000 distinct CDR3 sequences, 10% seen once. The sample consisted of whole blood, taken at baseline. The source of these receptors is an adult who was a healthcare worker with PCR-confirmed SARS-CoV-2 infection or an uninfected control (not recorded which).

In DNA, the CDR3 is TGCGCCAGCAGCTTCTACTCGAACACTGAAGCTTTCTTT. It codes for CASSFYSNTEAFF. J is TRBJ1-1 and V is TRBV5-1; no definite D call. Trimming stripped 2 bases from V and 1 base from J, with 6 bases between. The germline CDR1 and CDR2 sequences are SGHRS and YFSETQ. The CDR3 consists of 13 residues.

In its sample, this clonotype was seen a few times. The chain couples TRBV7-2 to TRBJ1-5; no clear D gene. Trimming left V 1 base short and J 5 bases short, with 6 bases between. CDR3 length equals 13 residues. The germline V gene encodes CDR1 SGHTA and CDR2 FQGNSA. The CDR3 coding sequence is TGTGCCAGCAGCTTAGAACGGGATCAGCCCCAGCATTTT. Translation gives CASSLERDQPQHF.

This clonotype occurred a few times. This rearrangement joins TRBV6-6 to TRBJ2-1, with 10 bases matching TRBD2. The germline CDR1 and CDR2 sequences are MNHNY and SVGAGI (reference sequence). V gave up 6 bases and J gave up 4 bases; unmatched junction bases: 6. This CDR3 region has 15 residues. The CDR3 DNA reads TGTGCCAGCAGCCTCAAGCGGGGGGGTTACAATGAGCAGTTCTTC. Translation gives CASSLKRGGYNEQFF.

This clonotype has just a few counts. This chain connects TRBV3-1 to TRBJ2-1; D remains unclear. V was pared by 4 bases and J by 3 bases, with 10 bases between. The CDR3 loop spans 14 amino acids. CDR1 and CDR2 (germline): LGHDT, YNNKEL (reference sequence). The CDR3 DNA sequence: TGTGCCAGCAGCCTGCTACTGGACTACAATGAGCAGTTCTTC. Residues: CASSLLLDYNEQFF.

This clonotype has just a few counts. The rearrangement joins TRBV2 to TRBJ1-2; possible D gene TRBD1, 5 bases. The CDR3 totals 14 residues. Trimming removed 5 bases at V and 3 bases at J, with 13 bases between. Germline loops: CDR1 SNHLY, CDR2 FYNNEI. The CDR3 DNA reads as TGTGCCAGCAGTCAAACCGAGGGACACTATGGCTACACCTTC. It specifies CASSQTEGHYGYTF.

This clonotype was detected only a few times. J is TRBJ2-1 and V is TRBV3-1; TRBD1 aligns across 7 bases. V shed 1 base and J 0 bases; nucleotides not matched to a gene: 0. Per the germline V gene, CDR1 is LGHDT and CDR2 is YNNKEL (reference sequence). The CDR3 is made up of 15 amino acids. The CDR3, as DNA: TGTGCCAGCAGCCAAGGACAGGGCTCCTACAATGAGCAGTTCTTC. Residues: CASSQGQGSYNEQFF.

This clonotype was found a few times. This chain joins TRBV7-2 and TRBJ1-3, with D possibly being TRBD1 (5 bases). V was clipped by 1 base and J by 0 bases, with 13 bases between them. Germline values: CDR1 SGHTA, CDR2 FQGNSA. CDR3 length: 17 residues. The CDR3: CASSLVPGTFSGNTIYF. Here the CDR3 DNA reads TGTGCCAGCAGCTTAGTCCCAGGGACCTTCTCTGGAAACACCATATATTTT.

The table lists this clonotype with a few counts. The chain uses TRBV11-2 and TRBJ2-3; 8 bases line up with TRBD2. V shed 1 base and J 4 bases; nucleotides not matched to a gene: 7. Germline-derived CDR1 and CDR2 are SGHAT and FQNNGV. The CDR3 covers 16 residues. The CDR3 is CASSLAGGPFADTQYF. The DNA of the CDR3 is TGTGCCAGCAGCTTAGCGGGGGGGCCTTTTGCAGATACGCAGTATTTT. Variable domain in full (rest from reference TRBV11-2 and TRBJ2-3): EAGVAQSPRYKIIEKRQSVAFWCNPISGHATLYWYQQILGQGPKLLIQFQNNGVVDDSQLPKDRFSAERLKGVDSTLKIQPAKLEDSAVYLCASSLAGGPFADTQYFGPGTRLTVL.

This clonotype was seen ten or more times. This chain joins TRBV20-1 and TRBJ2-5; 8 bases are a match to TRBD1. The CDR3 has 14 amino acids. Germline V gives CDR1 DFQATT, CDR2 SNEGSKA (reference sequence). Losses at the gene ends were 5 bases for V and 2 bases for J; bases not matched to a gene: 7. CDR3 DNA: TGCAGTGCTGTCAGGGGGCGAGTACAAGAGACCCAGTACTTC. Its translation: CSAVRGRVQETQYF.

This clonotype was counted only a few times. The chain couples TRBV5-4 to TRBJ1-4, with a weak D call TRBD1 (6 bases). This CDR3 contains 15 residues. The V gene's germline CDR1 is SGHNT and CDR2 YYREEE (reference sequence). Trimming removed 4 bases at V and 0 bases at J, with 10 bases between. The CDR3 sequence: CASSLGQTTNEKLFF. CDR3 nucleotides: TGTGCCAGCAGCCTAGGACAGACAACTAATGAAAAACTGTTTTTT.

This chain links TRBV24-1 with TRBJ2-1, with a weak D call TRBD2 (7 bases). Germline CDR1 KGHDR, CDR2 SFDVKD. Trimming pared 5 bases from V and 8 bases from J, leaving 21 bases between. CDR3 size: 16 residues. CDR3: CATSGERGASLDEQFF. CDR3 DNA sequence: TGTGCCACCAGTGGGGAACGGGGGGCCTCTTTGGATGAGCAGTTCTTC.

This clonotype was found many times. V is TRBV28 and J is TRBJ1-3, with 7 bases identical to TRBD1. Germline CDR1 is MDHEN and CDR2 is SYDVKM. The trim removed 4 bases at V and 4 bases at J, leaving 7 bases unmatched. CDR3 length: 15 residues. The CDR3 loop reads CASSSTTGVGNTIYF. CDR3 DNA sequence: TGTGCCAGCAGTTCCACAACAGGGGTGGGAAACACCATATATTTT.

This chain joins TRBV6-2 or TRBV6-3 and TRBJ2-7; 8 bases fit TRBD1. The CDR3 sequence is 12 residues long. The germline V gene has CDR1 MNHEY and CDR2 SVGEGT. The V gene end was trimmed by 6 bases and the J gene end by 6 bases; junction bases not matched to a gene: 4. Here the CDR3 DNA reads TGTGCCAGCAGGCCGGACAGGGCCGAGCAGTACTTC. It codes for CASRPDRAEQYF.

This clonotype occurred a few times. This chain joins TRBV4-3 and TRBJ2-3, with D hard to call. The germline V and J ends were trimmed by 1 base and 2 bases, with 7 bases remaining between them. The CDR3 sequence is 14 residues long. Germline CDR1 is LGHNA and CDR2 is YSLEER. The CDR3 loop is CASSQVPFTDTQYF. In DNA, the CDR3 is TGCGCCAGCAGCCAAGTTCCGTTCACAGATACGCAGTATTTT.

This clonotype turned up a few times. V is TRBV5-1 and J is TRBJ2-3, with D unclear. In germline, CDR1 is SGHRS, CDR2 YFSETQ. The CDR3 spans 14 residues. Trimming shortened V by 3 bases and J by 0 bases, and 8 bases separated the two germline ends. CDR3 in DNA: TGCGCCAGCAGCTACGGACCGAGCACAGATACGCAGTATTTT. Amino acids: CASSYGPSTDTQYF.

The V gene is TRBV7-3, the J gene TRBJ2-2, with 7 bases identical to TRBD2. The V and J ends lost 6 bases and 6 bases, in that order; junction bases with no gene match: 1. Germline V gene data show CDR1 as SGHTA and CDR2 as FQGTGA. The CDR3 covers 12 residues. This chain's CDR3 is CASRAGSGELFF. The CDR3 DNA sequence: TGTGCCAGCAGAGCGGGGTCCGGGGAGCTGTTTTTT.

There are many counts of this clonotype. CDR3 sequence reads: CASKGGRGGTDTQYF. CDR3 coding DNA: TGTGCCAGCAAAGGGGGTAGAGGGGGCACAGATACGCAGTATTTT. V and J are TRBV6-5 and TRBJ2-3; D may be TRBD1 (6 bases). The CDR3 sequence is 15 residues long. The germline V gene encodes CDR1 MNHEY and CDR2 SVGAGI. Trimming cost V 7 bases and J 1 base, with 15 bases left between them.

This clonotype was counted ten times or more. The chain has TRBV4-3 and TRBJ2-1; 8 bases line up with TRBD2. The CDR3 consists of 18 residues. Trimming took 4 bases from V and 4 from J; bases not matched to a gene: 15. CDR1 and CDR2 from the germline V gene are LGHNA and YSLEER. The CDR3 here is CASSPQGAGGNLYNEQFF. CDR3 sequence (DNA): TGCGCCAGCAGCCCCCAGGGCGCGGGGGGTAATCTTTACAATGAGCAGTTCTTC.

In its sample, this clonotype was seen many times. The rearrangement joins TRBV7-2 to TRBJ2-7; TRBD1 matches 7 bases. The CDR3 sequence is 15 residues long. Germline loops: CDR1 SGHTA, CDR2 FQGNSA. After removal of 0 bases from V and 1 base from J, the junction contained 3 bases not matched to a gene. The CDR3 is CASSLAATGSYEQYF. The DNA of the CDR3 is TGTGCCAGCAGCTTAGCGGCGACAGGGTCCTACGAGCAGTACTTC.

CDR3 bases: TGTGCCAGCAGCCAGGGGTCCCTTGGGACTGAAGCTTTCTTT. Residues: CASSQGSLGTEAFF. The chain employs TRBV3-1 and TRBJ1-1; the D is unclear. Germline CDR1 LGHDT, CDR2 YNNKEL (reference sequence). The CDR3 is 14 amino acids. With 3 bases removed from V and 5 bases from J, the gap between germline ends came to 13 bases. The full variable domain, in which reference TRBV3-1 and TRBJ1-1 provide the parts outside the CDR3, is DTAVSQTPKYLVTQMGNDKSIKCEQNLGHDTMYWYKQDSKKFLKIMFSYNNKELIINETVPNRFSPKSPDKAHLNLHINSLELGDSAVYFCASSQGSLGTEAFFGQGTRLTVV.

This clonotype came up a few times. CDR3 protein: CSVPGYEQYF. The CDR3 DNA is TGCAGCGTTCCTGGATACGAGCAGTACTTC. The rearrangement uses TRBV20-1 and TRBJ2-7; D not certain. This CDR3 contains 10 residues. The germline CDR1 and CDR2 sequences are DFQATT and SNEGSKA (reference sequence).

The rearrangement links TRBV9 to TRBJ2-7, with D hard to call. Trimming removed 0 bases at V and 6 bases at J, with 10 bases between. The CDR3 spans 13 residues. CDR1 is SGDLS, CDR2 YYNGEE, per germline. DNA of the CDR3: TGTGCCAGCAGCGTAGCGCCGGTTTTCGAGCAGTACTTC. Translated: CASSVAPVFEQYF.

This clonotype was observed a few times. The V call is TRBV20-1, the J call TRBJ2-7, with D perhaps TRBD2 (5 bases). The CDR3 consists of 13 residues. Germline V gene data show CDR1 as DFQATT and CDR2 as SNEGSKA (reference sequence). The V gene lost 3 bases and the J gene lost 5 bases, with 14 bases spanning the gap. CDR3: CSASNRGTNEQYF. The CDR3 DNA sequence: TGCAGTGCTAGTAATCGGGGAACCAACGAGCAGTACTTC.

The V call is TRBV7-2, the J call TRBJ1-1, with 10 nucleotides matching TRBD1. CDR1 SGHTA and CDR2 FQGNSA come from the germline V gene. V was pared by 3 bases and J by 1 base, with 5 bases of the junction left unmatched. The CDR3 has 16 amino acids. CDR3 DNA sequence: TGTGCCAGCAGCTTCGGACAGGGGGGAAGGAACACTGAAGCTTTCTTT. Translating it yields CASSFGQGGRNTEAFF.

The chain carries TRBV18 and TRBJ2-7; TRBD2 is a possible D gene (7 bases). From germline, CDR1 is KGHSH and CDR2 LQKENI. This CDR3 has 15 amino acids. Trimming cost V 1 base and J 0 bases, with 10 bases left between them. In nucleotides, the CDR3 is TGTGCCAGCTCACCACGGGAGGGGGTCTCCTACGAGCAGTACTTC. As protein: CASSPREGVSYEQYF.

Only a few counts were recorded for this clonotype. This chain connects TRBV7-9 to TRBJ2-7; TRBD1 might be the D (6 bases). This CDR3 has 15 residues. Trimming removed 5 bases from V and 3 bases from J, with 17 bases in between. Germline CDR1 and CDR2: SEHNR and FQNEAQ (reference sequence). CDR3 bases: TGTGCCAGCAGCCATTTCATAGGGGGATTCTACGAGCAGTACTTC. Protein sequence: CASSHFIGGFYEQYF.

J is TRBJ1-1 and V is TRBV11-2; D not certain. V was cut by 1 base and J by 2 bases, with 8 bases left in between. Germline CDR1 and CDR2: SGHAT and FQNNGV. The CDR3 sequence is 14 residues long. CDR3 sequence reads: CASSLAGSNTEAFF. The CDR3 region has the DNA TGTGCCAGCAGCTTAGCAGGATCCAACACTGAAGCTTTCTTT. The variable domain in full, with the rest retrieved from reference TRBV11-2 and TRBJ1-1, is EAGVAQSPRYKIIEKRQSVAFWCNPISGHATLYWYQQILGQGPKLLIQFQNNGVVDDSQLPKDRFSAERLKGVDSTLKIQPAKLEDSAVYLCASSLAGSNTEAFFGQGTRLTVV.

This clonotype was observed a few times. The chain couples TRBV4-1 to TRBJ2-1, with D unresolved. The germline V gene encodes CDR1 MGHRA and CDR2 YSYEKL. This CDR3 comprises 16 residues. Trimming cost V 1 base and J 4 bases, with 14 bases left between them. The CDR3 loop reads CASSQVRLVVYNEQFF. DNA for the CDR3: TGCGCCAGCAGCCAAGTCCGCCTAGTGGTATACAATGAGCAGTTCTTC.

This chain links TRBV6-5 with TRBJ2-7; 8 nucleotides agree with TRBD2. This CDR3 spans 14 amino acids. Unmatched junction bases numbered 4, after V lost 4 bases and J lost 2 bases. Per germline, CDR1 MNHEY and CDR2 SVGAGI. The CDR3 here is CASSSGGRAYEQYF. CDR3 bases: TGTGCCAGCAGTTCGGGGGGGCGCGCCTACGAGCAGTACTTC.

This clonotype was seen only a few times. The J gene is TRBJ1-4, the V gene TRBV12-3 or TRBV12-4, with a weak D call TRBD1 (6 bases). The length of the CDR3 is 15 residues. V dropped 6 bases and J dropped 8 bases, with 19 bases sitting between them. This chain's CDR3 is CASSPSEQGDEKLFF. CDR3 nucleotides: TGTGCCAGCAGCCCCTCTGAACAGGGAGACGAAAAACTGTTTTTT.